The clone carrying this T cell receptor beta chain was observed a handful of times. Trimming cost V 5 bases and J 5 bases; bases outside gene matches: 3. Germline V gene lookup returns CDR1 KGHSH and CDR2 LQKENI. The CDR3 sequence is 14 residues long. The investigators reverse transcribed all of the isolated RNA, so they sequenced expressed TCRB transcripts. Assay: immunoSEQ multiplex PCR; the TCRdb copy retains only in-frame clones and omits some. The table lists fewer than 250,000 clones, about 9.3% of them singletons. The data are from a study of beta chain features in type 1 diabetes. Source material: naive CD4+ T cells from blood. J is TRBJ2-1 and V is TRBV18, with TRBD2 identical over 10 bases. The TCR sequence derives from a woman between 18 and 29 years old in good health. The CDR3 DNA is TGTGCCAGCTCAACAGGACTAGCGGACAATGAGCAGTTCTTC. Translated: CASSTGLADNEQFF.